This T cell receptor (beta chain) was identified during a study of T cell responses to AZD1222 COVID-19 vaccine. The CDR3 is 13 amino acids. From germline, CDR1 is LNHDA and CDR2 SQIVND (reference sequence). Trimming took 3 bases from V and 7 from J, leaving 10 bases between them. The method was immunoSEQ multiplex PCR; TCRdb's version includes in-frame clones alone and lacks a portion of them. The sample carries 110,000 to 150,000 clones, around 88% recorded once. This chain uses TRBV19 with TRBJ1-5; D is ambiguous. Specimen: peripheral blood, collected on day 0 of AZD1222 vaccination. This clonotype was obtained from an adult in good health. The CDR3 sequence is CASSIESGQPQHF. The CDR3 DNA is TGTGCCAGTAGTATCGAGTCGGGACAGCCCCAGCATTTT.